This T cell receptor (beta chain) was found in a study of beta chain features in type 1 diabetes. Study outcomes and limitations: TCRB CDR3s from Type 1 diabetes patients were moderately but significantly shorter in all four CD4+ subsets. Type 1 diabetes patients had fewer VDJ junction insertions and more deletions.

Every isolated RNA sample was fully reverse transcribed, so sequencing captured expressed TCRB transcripts. The method was immunoSEQ multiplex PCR; TCRdb's version includes in-frame clones alone and lacks a portion of them. The sample holds 20,000 to 30,000 clones, 49% seen once. Markers CD45RO/CCR7/CD25/CD127/CD95/CD27 served to sort CD4+ naive, central memory, regulatory and stem cell-like memory cells. This clone turned up a few times. The antigen is undetermined. The V end lost 0 bases, the J end lost 10 bases, and 7 bases lay between the germline ends. The CDR3 contains 12 residues. Per germline, CDR1 MNHNY and CDR2 SVGAGI (reference sequence).

The chain employs TRBV6-6 and TRBJ2-1; no definite D call. What was sequenced was stem cell memory CD4+ T cells from blood. The receptor was derived from a young man with type 1 diabetes. CDR3 sequence: CASSYSNSEQFF. CDR3 nucleotide sequence: TGTGCCAGCAGTTACTCAAATAGCGAGCAGTTCTTC.